Listed below are T cell receptor beta chains from one sample, sequenced in a study of blood T cells in healthy people across ages. TCRdb ran MiXCR on the 5' RACE reads and lists one entry per CDR3 protein. The sample consists of around 1,000,000 distinct CDR3 sequences, almost 25% of them appearing once. The same data also went into a second study, on T cells of mothers and their children.

The sample taken for sequencing was blood. The receptors were gathered from a girl aged 2-10 years in good health. Both conserved end residues are part of each CDR3. The D gene is left open where the match is weak. Size is stated for part of the rows, as once, few or many counts, or as a class when the clone is expanded.

v_call	d_call	j_call	clone_size	cdr3_nt	cdr3_aa
TRBV4-1	.	TRBJ2-2	few	TGCGCCAGCAGCCAAGATCGGCTTGAGAACACCGGGGAGCTGTTTTTT	CASSQDRLENTGELFF
TRBV29-1	.	TRBJ1-5	few	TGCAGCGCTGGGGCGACGGAGAGCAACCAGCCCCAGCATTTT	CSAGATESNQPQHF
TRBV7-9	.	TRBJ2-7	few	TGTGCCAGCAGCCGAGTTAGCTCCTACGAGCAGTACTTC	CASSRVSSYEQYF
TRBV7-6	TRBD1	TRBJ2-5	.	TGTGCCAGCAGCTTAGAAGCCTCAGGGGGAGATGGCGAGACCCAGTACTTC	CASSLEASGGDGETQYF
TRBV4-3	.	TRBJ2-5	.	TGCGCCAGCAGCCGAGCTATGACAGAGACCCAGTACTTC	CASSRAMTETQYF
TRBV12-3/TRBV12-4	.	TRBJ2-7	.	TGTGCCAGCACCGACAGGAAGGAACCCTACGAGCAGTACTTC	CASTDRKEPYEQYF
TRBV5-1	.	TRBJ2-6	few	TGCGCCAGCAGCCCCACCTTGAGCTCTGGGGCCAACGTCCTGACTTTC	CASSPTLSSGANVLTF
TRBV29-1	.	TRBJ1-1	.	TGCAGCGTTGCTGGGTCGTGGACTGAAGCTTTCTTT	CSVAGSWTEAFF
TRBV6-1	.	TRBJ2-1	few	TGTGCCAGCAGGGTGGGACTTCATACAGGGACCGATGAGCAGTTCTTC	CASRVGLHTGTDEQFF
TRBV12-3/TRBV12-4	.	TRBJ2-1	many	TGTGCCAGCAGTTTATGGAATGAGCAGTTCTTC	CASSLWNEQFF
TRBV10-3	.	TRBJ2-2	.	TGTGCCATCACGGGCAGGGGCGACACCGGGGAGCTGTTTTTT	CAITGRGDTGELFF
TRBV10-3	.	TRBJ1-2	.	TGTGCCATCAGCGGGGGGCCGAGCAGCGACGATAACTATGGCTACACCTTC	CAISGGPSSDDNYGYTF
TRBV2	.	TRBJ2-5	.	.	CASSTSTVYQETQYF
TRBV24-1	TRBD1	TRBJ2-3	.	TGTGCCACCAGCTCCGGGACAGCCACAGATACGCAGTATTTT	CATSSGTATDTQYF
TRBV20-1	TRBD1	TRBJ2-3	.	TGCAGTGCTAGCACGACAGGGGGCTGGGATACGCAGTATTTT	CSASTTGGWDTQYF
TRBV7-3	.	TRBJ2-2	.	TGTGCCAGCAGCCCTTATAGCGGAGTCACCGGGGAGCTGTTTTTT	CASSPYSGVTGELFF
TRBV20-1	.	TRBJ2-7	.	TGCAGTGCTAGGTCGGCCACGTCCTACGAGCAGTACTTC	CSARSATSYEQYF
TRBV28	.	TRBJ2-7	few	TGTGCCAGCATCAAGGACGGCTACGAGCAGTACTTC	CASIKDGYEQYF
TRBV7-2	.	TRBJ2-5	.	TGTGCCAGCAGCTTCTACCTAGGGGGTGAGACCCAGTACTTC	CASSFYLGGETQYF
TRBV14	.	TRBJ2-1	.	TGTGCCAGCAGCCAAGTGAGAGGGTTATACAATGAGCAGTGCTTC	CASSQVRGLYNEQCF
TRBV7-8	.	TRBJ1-2	.	TGTGCCAGCAGCTTAGTAGCGCGGGAGGGCTACACCTTC	CASSLVAREGYTF
TRBV10-2	TRBD2	TRBJ2-5	few	TGCGCCAGCAGTGAATTGTCTAGCGGGAGGGAGACCCAGTACTTC	CASSELSSGRETQYF